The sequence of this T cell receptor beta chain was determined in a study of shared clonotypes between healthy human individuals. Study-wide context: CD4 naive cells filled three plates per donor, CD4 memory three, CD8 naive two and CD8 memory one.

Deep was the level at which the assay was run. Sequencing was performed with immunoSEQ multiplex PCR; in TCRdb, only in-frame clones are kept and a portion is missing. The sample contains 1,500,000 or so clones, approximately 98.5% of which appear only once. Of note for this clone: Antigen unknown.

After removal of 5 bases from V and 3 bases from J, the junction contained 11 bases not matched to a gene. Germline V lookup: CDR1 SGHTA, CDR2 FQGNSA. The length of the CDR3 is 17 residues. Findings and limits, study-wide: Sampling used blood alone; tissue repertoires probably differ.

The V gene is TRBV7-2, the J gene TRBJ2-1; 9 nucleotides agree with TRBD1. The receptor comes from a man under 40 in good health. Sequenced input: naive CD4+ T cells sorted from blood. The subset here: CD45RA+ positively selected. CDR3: CASSRWITGGNYNEQFF. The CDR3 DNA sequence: TGTGCCAGCAGCCGTTGGATTACAGGGGGCAACTACAATGAGCAGTTCTTC.